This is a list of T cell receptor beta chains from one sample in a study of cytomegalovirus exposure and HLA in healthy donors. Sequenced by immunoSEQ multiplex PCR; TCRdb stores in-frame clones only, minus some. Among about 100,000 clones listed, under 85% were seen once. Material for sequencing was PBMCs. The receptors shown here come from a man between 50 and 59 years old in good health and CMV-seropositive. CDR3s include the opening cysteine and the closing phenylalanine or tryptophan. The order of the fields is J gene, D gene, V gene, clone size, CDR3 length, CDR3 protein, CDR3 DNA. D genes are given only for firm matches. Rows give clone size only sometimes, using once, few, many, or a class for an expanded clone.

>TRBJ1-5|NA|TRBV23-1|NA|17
CAANRYSSLYSNQPQHF
TGCGCCGCTAACAGGTACAGTAGTCTATATAGCAATCAGCCCCAGCATTTT
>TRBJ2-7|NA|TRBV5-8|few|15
CASSPEAVSSYEQYF
TGTGCCAGCAGCCCCGAGGCAGTAAGCTCCTACGAGCAGTACTTC
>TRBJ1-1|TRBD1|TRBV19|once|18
CASSQRPGQGPLNTEAFF
TGTGCCAGTAGTCAAAGACCGGGACAGGGACCCCTGAACACTGAAGCTTTCTTT
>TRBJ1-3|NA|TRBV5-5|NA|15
CASSFATGAGNTIYF
TGTGCCAGCAGCTTCGCGACGGGGGCTGGAAACACCATATATTTT
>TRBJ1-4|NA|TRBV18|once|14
CASSPTSTNEKLFF
TGTGCCAGCTCACCGACAAGTACTAATGAAAAACTGTTTTTT
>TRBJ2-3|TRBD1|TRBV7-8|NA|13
CASRTGVADTQYF
TGTGCCAGCAGGACAGGGGTAGCAGATACGCAGTATTTT
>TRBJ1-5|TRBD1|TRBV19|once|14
CASSGGQSNQPQHF
TGTGCCAGTAGTGGGGGACAGAGCAATCAGCCCCAGCATTTT
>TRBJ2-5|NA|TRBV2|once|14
CASSPPSQIETQYF
TGTGCCAGCAGTCCCCCATCTCAGATCGAGACCCAGTACTTC
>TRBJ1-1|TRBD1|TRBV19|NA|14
CATGDRGVNTEAFF
TGTGCCACCGGAGACAGGGGGGTGAACACTGAAGCTTTCTTT
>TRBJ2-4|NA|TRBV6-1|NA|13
CASSEGLGHIQYF
TGTGCCAGCAGTGAAGGATTGGGGCACATTCAGTACTTC
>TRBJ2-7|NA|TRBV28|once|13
CASSLGLIYEQYF
TGTGCCAGCAGTTTAGGGCTAATCTACGAGCAGTACTTC
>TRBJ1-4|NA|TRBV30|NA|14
CAWSVLSTNEKLFF
TGTGCCTGGAGTGTCTTGTCAACTAATGAAAAACTGTTTTTT
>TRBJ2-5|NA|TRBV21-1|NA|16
CASSKSSGGGQETQYF
TGTGCCAGCAGCAAAAGTTCGGGGGGGGGACAAGAGACCCAGTACTTC
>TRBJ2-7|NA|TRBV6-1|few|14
CASSVRGSSYEQYF
TGTGCCAGCAGTGTACGGGGGAGCTCCTACGAGCAGTACTTC